A single sample gave rise to the 23 T cell receptor beta chains below, sequenced in a study of radiotherapy plus CTLA-4 blockade in lung cancer. Some clones are missing from TCRdb's copy, which holds only in-frame ones; the method was immunoSEQ multiplex PCR. The sample records some 73,000 clones, less than 85% being singletons. The sample in question was peripheral blood, obtained from a patient treated with radiotherapy plus ipilimumab. These receptors were obtained from a human donor with non-small cell lung cancer who had stable disease on radiotherapy plus ipilimumab.

The rearrangement joins TRBV28 to TRBJ1-2; no clear D gene. This CDR3 spans 13 amino acids. Germline V CDR1 and CDR2: MDHEN, SYDVKM. The V and J ends lost 10 bases and 3 bases respectively, with 15 bases between them. CDR3 sequence: CAIKSGVYYGYTF. The CDR3 DNA reads as TGTGCCATTAAAAGCGGGGTCTACTATGGCTACACCTTC.

The chain employs TRBV2 and TRBJ2-7; D is tentatively TRBD1 or TRBD2 (8 bases each). Germline V gene data show CDR1 as SNHLY and CDR2 as FYNNEI. This CDR3 comprises 16 residues. V was shortened by 6 bases and J by 3 bases, with 21 bases between the two germline ends. Here the CDR3 DNA reads TGTGCCAGCAGGACAGGGGAGTCGGGGGGGCGCTACGAGCAGTACTTC. It specifies CASRTGESGGRYEQYF.

The J gene is TRBJ1-4, the V gene TRBV21-1; the D segment call TRBD1 is taken from the table without a DNA check. TRBV21-1 corresponds to a pseudogene. The CDR3 length is 18 residues. The CDR3 is CASSPGRDRVVPNEKLFF. The CDR3 DNA reads as TGTGCCAGCAGCCCAGGAAGGGACAGGGTTGTCCCAAATGAAAAACTGTTTTTT.

The chain is built from TRBV6-5 and TRBJ1-5; possible D gene TRBD1, 5 bases. V was clipped by 2 bases and J by 0 bases, with 8 bases between them. From germline, CDR1 is MNHEY and CDR2 SVGAGI. CDR3 length equals 15 residues. The DNA of the CDR3 is TGTGCCAGCAGTTACGACAGATATAGCAATCAGCCCCAGCATTTT. This sequence encodes CASSYDRYSNQPQHF.

CDR3 bases: TGTGCCAGCAGCTCCCCGCACGGGGGGGGCTACAATGAGCAGTTCTTC. It yields the protein CASSSPHGGGYNEQFF. This chain links TRBV11-3 with TRBJ2-1; 8 bases line up with TRBD2. J gave up 3 bases and V 4 bases, and 8 bases lay outside the gene matches. Germline V gene sequence: CDR1 SGHNT, CDR2 YENEEA. This CDR3 is 16 amino acids long.

The chain has TRBV11-2 and TRBJ2-7; D perhaps matches TRBD2 (5 bases). Germline loops: CDR1 SGHAT, CDR2 FQNNGV. CDR3 length: 13 amino acids. The V end was cut by 2 bases, the J end by 5 bases, with 10 bases between. The CDR3 coding sequence is TGTGCCAGCAGCTTATTACGGGGTAACGAGCAGTACTTC. This gives the protein CASSLLRGNEQYF.

The chain links TRBV6-5 to TRBJ2-7; 10 bases align to TRBD1. J gave up 5 bases and V 4 bases, and 8 bases lay outside the gene matches. Germline V gene sequence: CDR1 MNHEY, CDR2 SVGAGI. This CDR3 is built from 15 residues. This CDR3 reads CASSLGQGIGNEQYF. CDR3 DNA sequence: TGTGCCAGCAGTTTGGGACAGGGGATTGGAAACGAGCAGTACTTC.

The chain joins TRBV6-1 to TRBJ2-7, with 8 bases lining up with TRBD1. The CDR3 is made up of 14 amino acids. The V segment lost 6 bases and the J segment 1 base; nucleotides outside the gene matches: 5. Germline values: CDR1 MNHNS, CDR2 SASEGT. The CDR3 loop reads CASSPTGASYEQYF. The CDR3 nucleotides read TGTGCCAGCAGCCCGACAGGGGCTTCCTACGAGCAGTACTTC.

The chain carries TRBV28 and TRBJ1-2, with D unclear. CDR1 is MDHEN and CDR2 is SYDVKM in the germline V gene. The V and J ends lost 3 bases and 4 bases respectively, with 9 bases between them. This CDR3 has 13 amino acids. This chain's CDR3 is CASSLTPSYGYTF. CDR3 sequence (DNA): TGTGCCAGCAGTTTGACACCCTCCTATGGCTACACCTTC.

The chain joins TRBV7-8 to TRBJ1-4, with D unresolved. Germline CDR1 SGHVS, CDR2 FQNEAQ. The V end lost 3 bases, the J end lost 4 bases, and 6 bases lay between the germline ends. The CDR3 runs 13 residues. The CDR3 sequence: CASSLGSNEKLFF. CDR3 in DNA: TGTGCCAGCAGCTTGGGAAGTAATGAAAAACTGTTTTTT. The complete variable domain, with remaining parts taken from reference TRBV7-8 and TRBJ1-4, reads GAGVSQSPRYKVAKRGQDVALRCDPISGHVSLFWYQQALGQGPEFLTYFQNEAQLDKSGLPSDRFFAERPEGSVSTLKIQRTQQEDSAVYLCASSLGSNEKLFFGSGTQLSVL.

This clone was observed once. The chain couples TRBV9 to TRBJ2-5; no reliable D call. V gave up 0 bases and J gave up 3 bases, with 6 bases separating them. The CDR3 extends over 13 amino acids. In germline, CDR1 is SGDLS, CDR2 YYNGEE. The CDR3: CASSVASEETQYF. The DNA for the CDR3 is TGTGCCAGCAGCGTAGCAAGCGAAGAGACCCAGTACTTC. The variable domain in full, completed from reference TRBV9 and TRBJ2-5, reads DSGVTQTPKHLITATGQRVTLRCSPRSGDLSVYWYQQSLDQGLQFLIQYYNGEERAKGNILERFSAQQFPDLHSELNLSSLELGDSALYFCASSVASEETQYFGPGTRLLVL.

The CDR3 protein is CASNSGSYNEQFF. The DNA for the CDR3 is TGTGCCAGCAATTCGGGTTCCTACAATGAGCAGTTCTTC. The chain is built from TRBV2 and TRBJ2-1; no firm D call. Germline V gene sequence: CDR1 SNHLY, CDR2 FYNNEI. V was clipped by 7 bases and J by 1 base, with 8 bases between them. The CDR3 is 13 amino acids.

This sequence joins TRBV28 and TRBJ1-1, with 7 bases aligning to TRBD1. Looked up from germline, CDR1 is MDHEN and CDR2 is SYDVKM. The CDR3 sequence is 14 residues long. Trimming cost V 2 bases and J 0 bases; bases outside gene matches: 0. As DNA, the CDR3 is TGTGCCAGCAGTTTAACAGGGGTGAACACTGAAGCTTTCTTT. Translating gives CASSLTGVNTEAFF.

This CDR3 reads CASSLGGSNEKLFF. CDR3 nucleotide sequence: TGTGCCAGCAGCTTAGGAGGGTCGAATGAAAAACTGTTTTTT. The chain has TRBV7-8 and TRBJ1-4, with unresolved D. Looked up from germline, CDR1 is SGHVS and CDR2 is FQNEAQ. Trimming cost V 1 base and J 5 bases, with 8 bases left between them. The CDR3 loop spans 14 amino acids.

This chain uses TRBV29-1 with TRBJ1-2; D might be TRBD1 (6 bases). This CDR3 has 13 residues. CDR1 and CDR2 from the germline V gene are SQVTM and ANQGSEA. V lost 5 bases and J lost 4, with 14 bases in between. For the CDR3, the DNA is TGCAGCGTTCCCTGGGGGGGCGGCTATGGCTACACCTTC. Translated: CSVPWGGGYGYTF.

This clone occurred a few times. The chain joins TRBV27 to TRBJ2-3; 8 positions agree with TRBD2. V lost 6 bases, J lost 4 bases, and 6 bases stayed unmatched. The CDR3 length is 14 residues. Per the germline V gene, CDR1 is MNHEY and CDR2 is SMNVEV (reference sequence). The CDR3: CASRAAGVADTQYF. The CDR3 DNA reads as TGTGCCAGCAGGGCAGCGGGAGTGGCAGATACGCAGTATTTT.

This sequence joins TRBV18 and TRBJ2-7; 7 bases fit TRBD1. Per the germline V gene, CDR1 is KGHSH and CDR2 is LQKENI. With V trimmed by 3 bases and J by 2 bases, 4 bases remained unmatched. The CDR3 loop spans 14 amino acids. The CDR3 sequence: CASSPDRAPYEQYF. CDR3 coding DNA: TGTGCCAGCTCACCCGACAGGGCACCCTACGAGCAGTACTTC.

About this clone itself: Other DNA sequences from this sample encode an identical CDR3 as well. The gene calls are TRBV7-2 and TRBJ1-2, with 9 bases fitting TRBD1. Germline-derived CDR1 and CDR2 are SGHTA and FQGNSA. The CDR3 covers 14 residues. V was pared by 6 bases and J by 1 base, with 3 bases of the junction left unmatched. The CDR3 coding sequence is TGTGCCAGCAGTCAGGACAGGGGTAACTATGGCTACACCTTC. It is translated as CASSQDRGNYGYTF.

The J gene is TRBJ2-3, the V gene TRBV9; no firm D call. This CDR3 is 13 amino acids long. V lost 2 bases and J 2 bases, leaving 6 bases between the germline ends. Germline V gene lookup returns CDR1 SGDLS and CDR2 YYNGEE. The chain's CDR3 is CASSVHYTDTQYF. CDR3 sequence (DNA): TGTGCCAGCAGCGTCCACTACACAGATACGCAGTATTTT.

Remarks on this clone: Since the CDR3 does not end with the conserved phenylalanine or tryptophan, this likely comes from a read error. The DNA is omitted, as the CDR3 cannot be located on it reliably, and the CDR3 follows TCRdb's listing. The chain uses TRBV25-1 and TRBJ1-1. CDR1 and CDR2 (germline): MGHDK, SYGVNS. Termini included, the CDR3 measures 8 amino acids. The CDR3 protein is CASSESGC.

V gene TRBV28 combines with J gene TRBJ2-5, with 11 bases lining up with TRBD1. V shed 8 bases, J shed 5 bases, and the junction held 13 bases outside the gene matches. Germline V CDR1 and CDR2: MDHEN, SYDVKM. This CDR3 comprises 16 residues. This CDR3 reads CASSGRGQGATETQYF. For the CDR3, the DNA is TGTGCCAGCTCGGGCAGAGGACAGGGGGCCACGGAGACCCAGTACTTC.

This chain links TRBV13 with TRBJ1-6; tentatively, D is TRBD1 (5 bases). The CDR3 has 14 amino acids. Trimming shortened V by 5 bases and J by 9 bases, and 14 bases separated the two germline ends. The germline CDR1 and CDR2 sequences are PRHDT and FYEKMQ (reference sequence). The CDR3 sequence is CASSTRQPFSPLHF. As DNA, the CDR3 is TGTGCCAGCAGCACCAGACAGCCGTTTTCACCCCTCCACTTT.

The genes are TRBV20-1 and TRBJ2-7; possible D gene TRBD1, 5 bases. Germline values: CDR1 DFQATT, CDR2 SNEGSKA (reference sequence). V was trimmed by 5 bases and J by 3 bases, leaving 8 bases between them. The CDR3 is made up of 11 amino acids. The CDR3 nucleotides are TGCAGTGCTCCCCAGGGCTACGAGCAGTACTTC. Translation: CSAPQGYEQYF.